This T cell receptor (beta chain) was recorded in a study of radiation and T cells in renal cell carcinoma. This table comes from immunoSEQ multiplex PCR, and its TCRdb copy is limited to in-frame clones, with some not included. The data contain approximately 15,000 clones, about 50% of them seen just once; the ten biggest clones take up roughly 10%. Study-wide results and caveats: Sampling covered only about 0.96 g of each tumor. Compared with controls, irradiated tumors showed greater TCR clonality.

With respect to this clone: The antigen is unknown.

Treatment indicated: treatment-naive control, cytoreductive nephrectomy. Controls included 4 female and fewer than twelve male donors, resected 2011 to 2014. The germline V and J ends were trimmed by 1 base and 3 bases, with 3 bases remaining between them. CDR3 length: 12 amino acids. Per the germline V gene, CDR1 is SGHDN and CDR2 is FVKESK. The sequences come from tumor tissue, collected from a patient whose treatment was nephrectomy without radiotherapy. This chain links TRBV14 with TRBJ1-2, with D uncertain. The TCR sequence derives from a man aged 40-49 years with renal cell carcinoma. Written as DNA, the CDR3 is TGTGCCAGCAGCCAAGGCCACTATGGCTACACCTTC. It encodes CASSQGHYGYTF.